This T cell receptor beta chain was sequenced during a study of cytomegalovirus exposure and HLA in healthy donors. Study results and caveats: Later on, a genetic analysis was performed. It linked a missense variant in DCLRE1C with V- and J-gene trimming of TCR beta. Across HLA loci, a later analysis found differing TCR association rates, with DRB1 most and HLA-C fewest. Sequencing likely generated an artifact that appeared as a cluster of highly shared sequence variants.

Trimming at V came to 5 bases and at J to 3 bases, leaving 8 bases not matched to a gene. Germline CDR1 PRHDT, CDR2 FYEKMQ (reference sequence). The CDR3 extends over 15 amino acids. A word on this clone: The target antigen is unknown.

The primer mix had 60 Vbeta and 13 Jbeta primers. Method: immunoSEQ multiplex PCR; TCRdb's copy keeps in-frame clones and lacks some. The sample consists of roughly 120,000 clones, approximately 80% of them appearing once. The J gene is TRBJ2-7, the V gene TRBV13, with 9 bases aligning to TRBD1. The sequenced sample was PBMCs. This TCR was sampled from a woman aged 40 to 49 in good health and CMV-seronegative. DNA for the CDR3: TGTGCCAGCAGCCCCTCCGAGACAGGGGGCTACGAGCAGTACTTC. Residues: CASSPSETGGYEQYF.